This T cell receptor beta chain was sequenced in a study of T cell repertoires in cytomegalovirus infection. Across the study: Matching HLA type, along with CMV infection, was indicated by public TCR beta signatures.

TCRdb recomputed calls from the reads with MiXCR, one row per CDR3 protein. The data show approximately 200,000 distinct CDR3 sequences, under 25% seen once. This clonotype was observed a few times. Its antigen is currently unknown. The CDR3 is made up of 15 amino acids. V dropped 9 bases and J dropped 0; count of bases not matched to a gene: 8. Germline CDR1 is LNHDA and CDR2 is SQIVND (reference sequence). Study-wide findings and caveats: The study found HLA-C-restricted CMV-specific TCR beta clonotypes dominating the ex vivo response. Summed frequency of public TCR beta families distinguished CMV carriers with the relevant HLA.

This receptor was obtained from a human donor in good health (CMV status not recorded). Some clones in this sample may be carry-over from other donors' samples. Sequences were obtained from CD8+ T cells from PBMCs. This rearrangement joins TRBV19 to TRBJ1-3, with 7 positions matching TRBD1. The CDR3 coding sequence is TGTGCCAGCCGTATTTGGGACAGCTCTGGAAACACCATATATTTT. It is translated as CASRIWDSSGNTIYF. Together with reference TRBV19 and TRBJ1-3, the CDR3 gives the full variable domain: DGGITQSPKYLFRKEGQNVTLSCEQNLNHDAMYWYRQDPGQGLRLIYYSQIVNDFQKGDIAEGYSVSREKKESFPLTVTSAQKNPTAFYLCASRIWDSSGNTIYFGEGSWLTVV.